This entry describes one T cell receptor beta chain. Its antigen is currently unknown. The method was immunoSEQ multiplex PCR; TCRdb's version includes in-frame clones alone and lacks a portion of them. The table lists 70,000 to 90,000 clones, about 88% of them singletons. This specimen belongs to a study of OX40 agonist ivuxolimab in advanced cancers. Background on the study: The mean age was approximately 56 years, ranging from about 23 to 85, with about 87% of participants male. Therapy given before enrollment (anti-PD-1, anti-PD-L1 or anti-CTLA-4) was allowed, and approximately 40% had some. Study-wide points: Not determined was the antigen specificity of the expanded peripheral T cells.

V was cut by 8 bases and J by 5 bases, with 4 bases left in between. CDR1 is MNHNS and CDR2 is SASEGT in the germline V gene. The CDR3 is 10 residues long. The starting material was CD4+ or CD8+ T cells sorted from blood, obtained in a trial of the OX40 agonist ivuxolimab. The source of this sequence is an adult with an advanced solid tumor such as melanoma, head and neck, liver or kidney cancer. The chain has TRBV6-1 and TRBJ1-5, with D unresolved. The CDR3 protein is CASSHQPQHF. The CDR3, as DNA: TGTGCCAGCTCTCATCAGCCCCAGCATTTT.